This T cell receptor beta chain was captured in a study of beta chain features in type 1 diabetes. About the research overall: Cell yields, age and gender were similar between patients and healthy donors. Points from the study as a whole: Moderately but significantly shorter TCRB CDR3s were found in Type 1 diabetes patients in all four CD4+ subsets.

There are many counts of this clone. Its specificity is unknown. Investigators reverse transcribed all isolated RNA, so they sequenced expressed TCRB transcripts. The average output of naive, central memory and regulatory T cell samples was millions of reads. The table came from immunoSEQ multiplex PCR; TCRdb's copy has only in-frame clones and leaves some out. Among roughly 400,000 clones listed, 9.6% were seen once. The length of the CDR3 is 16 residues. V was clipped by 3 bases and J by 0 bases; unmatched bases: 5. Germline-derived CDR1 and CDR2 are SEHNR and FQNEAQ (reference sequence). The chain recombines TRBV7-9 with TRBJ2-3, with TRBD2 identical over 8 bases. The sample was central memory CD4+ T cells from blood. The source of this sequence is a young man with type 1 diabetes. DNA of the CDR3: TGTGCCAGCAGCTTGGGACTAGACCTTAGCACAGATACGCAGTATTTT. It specifies CASSLGLDLSTDTQYF. The whole variable domain, remainder taken from reference TRBV7-9 and TRBJ2-3, is DTGVSQNPRHKITKRGQNVTFRCDPISEHNRLYWYRQTLGQGPEFLTYFQNEAQLEKSRLLSDRFSAERPKGSFSTLEIQRTEQGDSAMYLCASSLGLDLSTDTQYFGPGTRLTVL.